The 10 T cell receptor beta chains in this list originate from one sample, sequenced in a study of blood T cell repertoires in COVID-19. Assay used: immunoSEQ multiplex PCR; TCRdb lists only in-frame clones, some missing. The data hold around 300,000 clones, with about 88% observed a single time. Sequencing was carried out using PBMCs or T cells enriched from blood (not recorded which). The receptor set was obtained from a woman aged 45-59 years who had recovered from COVID-19.

The genes are TRBV18 and TRBJ2-3, with 9 nucleotides matching TRBD2. With 3 bases clipped from V and 5 bases from J, the junction kept 3 bases outside the gene matches. The CDR3 spans 14 residues. Germline assignment: CDR1 KGHSH and CDR2 LQKENI. The CDR3 DNA follows: TGTGCCAGCTCACCGACTAGCGGAAAAGATACGCAGTATTTT. This encodes CASSPTSGKDTQYF.

This clone has just a few counts. J is TRBJ1-6 and V is TRBV7-2; 8 bases line up with TRBD1. CDR3 size: 15 residues. Germline lookup yields CDR1 SGHTA and CDR2 FQGNSA. V lost 6 bases to trimming and J lost 4 bases; unmatched junction nucleotides: 5. The CDR3 nucleotides are TGTGCCAGCAGACCAGACAGGGGATATAATTCACCCCTCCACTTT. Translated, it gives CASRPDRGYNSPLHF. Using reference TRBV7-2 and TRBJ1-6 for the parts outside the CDR3, the full variable domain is GAGVSQSPSNKVTEKGKDVELRCDPISGHTALYWYRQSLGQGLEFLIYFQGNSAPDKSGLPSDRFSAERTGGSVSTLTIQRTQQEDSAVYLCASRPDRGYNSPLHFGNGTRLTVT.

The CDR3 bases are TGTGCCAGCAGCTCAACAGGGGCCAGTATTGTAGAGACCCAGTACTTC. Translating it yields CASSSTGASIVETQYF. The V gene is TRBV7-9, the J gene TRBJ2-5; 7 nucleotides match TRBD1. Per germline, CDR1 SEHNR and CDR2 FQNEAQ (reference sequence). The junction had 12 bases not matched to a gene; V was cut back by 4 bases and J by 4 bases. The CDR3 length is 16 residues.

J is TRBJ2-3 and V is TRBV9, with 9 bases matching TRBD2. This CDR3 has 14 amino acids. Germline assignment: CDR1 SGDLS and CDR2 YYNGEE. After removal of 3 bases from V and 4 bases from J, the junction contained 3 bases not matched to a gene. The CDR3 loop is CASSGGRASDTQYF. CDR3 DNA sequence: TGTGCCAGCAGCGGCGGGAGGGCGTCAGATACGCAGTATTTT.

This sequence joins TRBV7-2 and TRBJ2-2, with 9 bases identical to TRBD2. Germline CDR1 SGHTA, CDR2 FQGNSA. The CDR3 loop spans 15 amino acids. With 5 bases clipped from V and 5 bases from J, the junction kept 6 bases outside the gene matches. The CDR3 DNA follows: TGTGCCAGCAGCCCGACTAGCGGAGTTACCGGGGAGCTGTTTTTT. Amino acid sequence: CASSPTSGVTGELFF.

The V gene is TRBV5-8, the J gene TRBJ2-7, with a tentative D call TRBD1 (6 bases). The CDR3 loop spans 12 amino acids. V gave up 1 base and J gave up 9 bases, with 11 bases separating them. Germline CDR1 and CDR2: SGHTS and YDEGEE. CDR3 bases: TGTGCCAGCAGCTTGACAGGGCAAGGGCAGTACTTC. Protein sequence: CASSLTGQGQYF.

This rearrangement joins TRBV6-6 to TRBJ1-5; the D gene is possibly TRBD1 (5 bases). The CDR3 totals 13 residues. The ends were cut back, 7 bases at V and 4 bases at J, with 11 bases in the middle. Germline V lookup: CDR1 MNHNY, CDR2 SVGAGI (reference sequence). CDR3 in amino acids: CASKTDTNQPQHF. The DNA of the CDR3 is TGTGCCAGCAAGACAGATACAAATCAGCCCCAGCATTTT.

This chain connects TRBV27 to TRBJ1-1; a possible D gene is TRBD1 (5 bases). Trimming cost V 3 bases and J 1 base, with 9 bases left between them. Germline V gene lookup returns CDR1 MNHEY and CDR2 SMNVEV (reference sequence). CDR3 length: 14 residues. CDR3 sequence: CASSFVDRNTEAFF. Written as DNA, the CDR3 is TGTGCCAGCAGTTTCGTCGACAGGAACACTGAAGCTTTCTTT.

The chain is built from TRBV2 and TRBJ1-5, with TRBD1 matching over 8 bases. Germline CDR1 and CDR2: SNHLY and FYNNEI. The junction had 16 bases not matched to a gene; V was cut back by 2 bases and J by 1 base. This CDR3 spans 20 amino acids. The CDR3 region is CASSESLGTGRTLSNQPQHF. The CDR3 bases are TGTGCCAGCAGTGAATCGTTGGGGACAGGACGGACTTTGAGCAATCAGCCCCAGCATTTT. Drawing the rest from reference TRBV2 and TRBJ1-5, the complete variable domain is EPEVTQTPSHQVTQMGQEVILRCVPISNHLYFYWYRQILGQKVEFLVSFYNNEISEKSEIFDDQFSVERPDGSNFTLKIRSTKLEDSAMYFCASSESLGTGRTLSNQPQHFGDGTRLSIL.

CDR3 DNA sequence: TGTGCCAGCAGTCCGACAGGGGAGGGCACAGATACGCAGTATTTT. Amino acid sequence: CASSPTGEGTDTQYF. The chain recombines TRBV27 with TRBJ2-3; the match to TRBD1 covers 8 bases. Germline V lookup: CDR1 MNHEY, CDR2 SMNVEV (reference sequence). CDR3 length equals 15 residues. Trimming took 5 bases from V and 1 from J; bases not matched to a gene: 5.